The clone carrying this T cell receptor (beta chain) has just a few counts. The antigen is unknown. This entry belongs to a study of monozygotic twins with cystic fibrosis. The V gene lost 0 bases and the J gene lost 5 bases, with 22 bases spanning the gap. This CDR3 spans 18 amino acids. The study's findings and limits: Low clonality (median roughly 0.009) suggested a mostly naive repertoire. Monozygotic CF twin pairs shared significantly more nucleotide-identical clonotypes than unrelated CF individuals did. Age, concordance and disease severity did not associate with shared CDR3 numbers.

Sequencing was performed with immunoSEQ multiplex PCR; in TCRdb, only in-frame clones are kept and a portion is missing. The table includes more than 12,000 clones, approximately 84% detected once. The chain has TRBV23-1 and TRBJ1-1; possibly TRBD1 for D (5 bases). TRBV23-1 is known as an ORF, though its function is uncertain. Specimen: blood. The TCR sequence derives from a boy younger than 18 with cystic fibrosis. CDR3 amino acids: CASSQSLHWAGASTEAFF. The CDR3 nucleotides are TGCGCCAGCAGTCAATCCCTACATTGGGCTGGGGCATCGACTGAAGCTTTCTTT.